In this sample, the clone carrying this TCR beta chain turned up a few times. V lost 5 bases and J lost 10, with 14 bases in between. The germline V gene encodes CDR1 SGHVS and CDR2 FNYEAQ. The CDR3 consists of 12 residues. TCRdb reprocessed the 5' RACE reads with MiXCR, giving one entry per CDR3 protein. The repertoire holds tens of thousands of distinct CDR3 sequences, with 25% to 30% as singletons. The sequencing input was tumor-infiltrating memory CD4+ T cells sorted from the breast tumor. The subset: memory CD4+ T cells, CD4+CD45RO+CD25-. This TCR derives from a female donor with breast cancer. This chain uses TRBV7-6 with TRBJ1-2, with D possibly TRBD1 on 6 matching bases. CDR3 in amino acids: CASSPDGGAYTF. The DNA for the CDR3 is TGTGCCAGCAGCCCCGACGGGGGCGCCTACACCTTC.